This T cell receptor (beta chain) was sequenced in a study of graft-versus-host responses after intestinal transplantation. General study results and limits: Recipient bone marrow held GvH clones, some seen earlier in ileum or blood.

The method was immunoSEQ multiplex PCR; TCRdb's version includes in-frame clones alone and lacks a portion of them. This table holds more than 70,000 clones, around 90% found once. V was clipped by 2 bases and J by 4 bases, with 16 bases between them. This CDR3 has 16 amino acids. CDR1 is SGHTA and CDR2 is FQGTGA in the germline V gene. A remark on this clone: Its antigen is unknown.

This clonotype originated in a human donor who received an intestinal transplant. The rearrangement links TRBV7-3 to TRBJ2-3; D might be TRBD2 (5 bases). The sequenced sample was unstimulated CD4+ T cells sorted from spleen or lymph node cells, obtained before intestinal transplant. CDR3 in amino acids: CASSLDGGSVADTQYF. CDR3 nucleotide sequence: TGTGCCAGCAGCTTAGATGGAGGCAGTGTGGCAGATACGCAGTATTTT.